These 3 T cell receptor beta chains share one sample of origin, sequenced in a study of T-cell reconstitution after alpha-beta-depleted transplantation in children. Unique molecular identifiers tagged the TCRbeta library. One entry per CDR3 protein results from TCRdb running MiXCR on the PCR reads. Of about 92,000 distinct CDR3 sequences in the sample, 9% to 15% were seen once. The sequencing here drew on PBMCs from the stem cell graft donor, taken from the stem cell graft. These receptors all stem from a human donor who donated a stem cell graft to a child with inherited bone marrow failure.

This clonotype was observed at least ten times. The rearrangement joins TRBV29-1 to TRBJ2-7; 7 bases map to TRBD2. V dropped 3 bases and J dropped 0; count of bases not matched to a gene: 17. CDR3 length: 18 amino acids. Germline CDR1 is SQVTM and CDR2 is ANQGSEA. The CDR3 spells CSVELIGLGAGLSYEQYF. In nucleotides, the CDR3 is TGCAGCGTTGAGTTGATCGGACTAGGGGCCGGACTCTCCTACGAGCAGTACTTC.

The chain is built from TRBV19 and TRBJ1-1; 8 bases fit TRBD1. Germline CDR1 LNHDA, CDR2 SQIVND (reference sequence). The CDR3 runs 16 residues. The trim removed 5 bases at V and 1 base at J, leaving 9 bases unmatched. CDR3 sequence reads: CASSPRGQGSNTEAFF. In DNA, the CDR3 is TGTGCCAGTAGTCCCCGCGGACAGGGTTCGAACACTGAAGCTTTCTTT.

V is TRBV7-2 and J is TRBJ2-6; 9 bases are a match to TRBD1. The V gene's germline CDR1 is SGHTA and CDR2 FQGNSA. The CDR3 is 16 residues long. The trim removed 4 bases at V and 2 bases at J, leaving 3 bases unmatched. The CDR3 DNA reads TGTGCCAGCAGCTGGAGACAGGGGGCTGGGGCCAACGTCCTGACTTTC. It codes for CASSWRQGAGANVLTF. Full variable domain (rest looked up from reference TRBV7-2 and TRBJ2-6): GAGVSQSPSNKVTEKGKDVELRCDPISGHTALYWYRQSLGQGLEFLIYFQGNSAPDKSGLPSDRFSAERTGGSVSTLTIQRTQQEDSAVYLCASSWRQGAGANVLTFGAGSRLTVL.